What follows are 24 T cell receptor beta chains derived from one specimen sequenced in a study of OX40 agonist ivuxolimab in advanced cancers. Assay used: immunoSEQ multiplex PCR; TCRdb lists only in-frame clones, some missing. The table shows about 96,000 clones, with around 90% occurring only once. This material consisted of CD4+ or CD8+ T cells sorted from blood, taken in a trial of the OX40 agonist ivuxolimab. The receptors here all came from an adult with an advanced solid tumor such as melanoma, head and neck, liver or kidney cancer.

The chain has TRBV11-3 and TRBJ2-2; D remains ambiguous. The V end was cut by 4 bases, the J end by 2 bases, with 5 bases between. This CDR3 is 13 amino acids long. Germline CDR1 reads SGHNT; CDR2 reads YENEEA. In DNA, the CDR3 is TGTGCCAGCAGCTCTCAAAACACCGGGGAGCTGTTTTTT. This codes for CASSSQNTGELFF.

The sample holds one count of this clone. V usage is TRBV4-3 and J usage is TRBJ1-2; the D is unclear. Germline V lookup: CDR1 LGHNA, CDR2 YSLEER. This CDR3 contains 14 residues. The V end lost 0 bases, the J end lost 2 bases, and 7 bases lay between the germline ends. Written as DNA, the CDR3 is TGCGCCAGCAGCCAAGACCGGATCAACTATGGCTACACCTTC. Encoded protein: CASSQDRINYGYTF.

The chain couples TRBV7-2 to TRBJ2-7, with 10 nucleotides matching TRBD2. CDR1 is SGHTA and CDR2 is FQGNSA in the germline V gene. The CDR3 is made up of 17 amino acids. The junction had 12 bases not matched to a gene; V was cut back by 7 bases and J by 0 bases. The CDR3 spells CASTGLAVPDHSYEQYF. The CDR3 nucleotides read TGTGCCAGCACCGGACTAGCGGTACCCGATCACTCCTACGAGCAGTACTTC.

CDR3 sequence (DNA): TGCGCCAGCAGCCATTCAAGGACGAGGGACCAGCCCCAGCATTTT. Translated: CASSHSRTRDQPQHF. The chain is built from TRBV4-3 and TRBJ1-5; perhaps TRBD1 as D (5 bases). This CDR3 is 15 amino acids long. From germline, CDR1 is LGHNA and CDR2 YSLEER. Trimming took off 3 bases at V and 7 bases at J, with 16 bases between the two ends.

This CDR3 reads CASRGTGEGNTIYF. As DNA, the CDR3 is TGCGCCAGCAGAGGGACAGGGGAAGGAAACACCATATATTTT. The rearrangement uses TRBV5-1 and TRBJ1-3; 10 bases agree with TRBD1. Germline V gene lookup returns CDR1 SGHRS and CDR2 YFSETQ. The CDR3 runs 14 residues. J lost 4 bases, V lost 5 bases, and 3 bases had no gene match.

The count of this clone is one. The genes are TRBV4-1 and TRBJ2-1, with TRBD2 identical over 9 bases. J gave up 7 bases and V 2 bases, and 9 bases lay outside the gene matches. Germline V CDR1 and CDR2: MGHRA, YSYEKL. There are 16 residues in the CDR3. CDR3 in DNA: TGCGCCAGCAGCCAAATCGGCGGGAGGGCCAGAAATGAGCAGTTCTTC. Its protein is CASSQIGGRARNEQFF.

This rearrangement joins TRBV6-1 to TRBJ2-5; the D call may be TRBD1 or TRBD2 (5 bases each). The CDR3 length is 13 residues. Trimming took off 7 bases at V and 4 bases at J, with 13 bases between the two ends. CDR1 is MNHNS, CDR2 SASEGT, per germline. The DNA for the CDR3 is TGTGCCAGCAAGGGGTCAGGGAGAGAGACCCAGTACTTC. This encodes CASKGSGRETQYF.

The rearrangement joins TRBV29-1 to TRBJ2-3, with 7 nucleotides matching TRBD2. This CDR3 is built from 14 residues. CDR1 and CDR2 from the germline V gene are SQVTM and ANQGSEA. V gave up 3 bases and J gave up 4 bases; unmatched junction bases: 7. CDR3: CSVDRTRVADTQYF. The CDR3 nucleotides read TGCAGCGTTGATAGGACTAGAGTCGCAGATACGCAGTATTTT.

J is TRBJ2-1 and V is TRBV13; 13 bases match TRBD2. V lost 4 bases and J lost 8; bases outside the gene matches: 2. The germline V gene has CDR1 PRHDT and CDR2 FYEKMQ (reference sequence). The CDR3 has 14 residues. CDR3 in amino acids: CASSSTSGRYEQFF. The CDR3 DNA reads TGTGCCAGCAGCTCGACTAGCGGGAGGTATGAGCAGTTCTTC.

This chain uses TRBV19 with TRBJ1-1; D possibly corresponds to TRBD1 (5 bases). V shed 8 bases and J shed 11 bases, with 18 bases lying between them. The CDR3 loop spans 12 amino acids. The germline V gene has CDR1 LNHDA and CDR2 SQIVND (reference sequence). DNA for the CDR3: TGTGCCAGTCAGGAGGGACCCTTTCCGGCTTTCTTT. Its translation is CASQEGPFPAFF.

The chain carries TRBV6-5 and TRBJ2-3; D is ambiguous. V dropped 2 bases and J dropped 5 bases, with 11 bases sitting between them. Germline V gene lookup returns CDR1 MNHEY and CDR2 SVGAGI. The CDR3 totals 14 residues. CDR3 amino acids: CASSYALGIDTQYF. DNA of the CDR3: TGTGCCAGCAGTTACGCGCTAGGTATAGATACGCAGTATTTT.

The chain joins TRBV4-2 to TRBJ2-3, with D perhaps TRBD1 (6 bases). Germline loops: CDR1 LGHNA, CDR2 YNFKEQ. The CDR3 runs to 16 residues. V shed 1 base and J shed 5 bases, with 16 bases lying between them. CDR3 in DNA: TGTGCCAGCAGCCAAGCCCGCGTGGGGGCGGTAGATACGCAGTATTTT. Translating it yields CASSQARVGAVDTQYF.

The CDR3 here is CASSRRQGWTEAFF. CDR3 nucleotides: TGTGCCAGCAGTCGGAGACAGGGGTGGACTGAAGCTTTCTTT. The chain joins TRBV6-5 to TRBJ1-1; 8 bases are shared with TRBD1. The CDR3 contains 14 residues. V was clipped by 5 bases and J by 5 bases; unmatched bases: 7. CDR1 and CDR2 from the germline V gene are MNHEY and SVGAGI.

The chain recombines TRBV2 with TRBJ1-2; a possible D gene is TRBD1 (5 bases). This CDR3 spans 14 amino acids. CDR1 is SNHLY, CDR2 FYNNEI, per germline. V lost 5 bases, J lost 0 bases, and 10 bases lay in between. The CDR3 here is CASSLGVPNYGYTF. Here the CDR3 DNA reads TGTGCCAGCAGTTTAGGGGTGCCTAACTATGGCTACACCTTC.

The chain joins TRBV11-3 to TRBJ2-1; TRBD1 agrees at 7 bases. Per germline, CDR1 SGHNT and CDR2 YENEEA. V lost 4 bases and J lost 5; bases outside the gene matches: 5. This CDR3 spans 14 amino acids. The CDR3 nucleotides are TGTGCCAGCAGCTCCACAACAGGGGACAATGAGCAGTTCTTC. This sequence encodes CASSSTTGDNEQFF.

The V and J genes are TRBV27 and TRBJ1-6; a possible D gene is TRBD1 (6 bases). Between the trimmed V and J ends, which lost 5 bases and 5 bases, there was a span of 22 bases. The V gene's germline CDR1 is MNHEY and CDR2 SMNVEV (reference sequence). The CDR3 has 18 residues. CDR3 bases: TGTGCCAGCAGTCCCACGGGGGGGCGGACTTTAAATAATTCACCCCTCCACTTT. Protein sequence: CASSPTGGRTLNNSPLHF.

This clone was seen only once. This chain links TRBV11-1 with TRBJ2-7, with a possible D match to TRBD2 (6 bases). Trimming stripped 4 bases from V and 6 bases from J, with 16 bases between. Germline V lookup: CDR1 SGHAT, CDR2 FQDESV (reference sequence). This CDR3 region has 14 residues. The DNA of the CDR3 is TGTGCCAGCAGCTCCCGGAGGGTCATGTCCGAGCAGTACTTC. It translates to CASSSRRVMSEQYF.

This chain uses TRBV7-6 with TRBJ2-2, with D maybe TRBD1 (5 bases). This CDR3 is 16 amino acids long. Germline V gene lookup returns CDR1 SGHVS and CDR2 FNYEAQ. The ends were cut back, 5 bases at V and 1 base at J, with 14 bases in the middle. As DNA, the CDR3 is TGTGCCAGCAGCCCGGATCGACAGTTGAACACCGGGGAGCTGTTTTTT. It yields the protein CASSPDRQLNTGELFF.

The rearrangement links TRBV5-1 to TRBJ1-1, with D hard to call. The CDR3 spans 14 residues. Germline loops: CDR1 SGHRS, CDR2 YFSETQ. Trimming removed 4 bases at V and 1 base at J, with 11 bases between. In DNA, the CDR3 is TGCGCCAGCAGCCCGCCTCAGGAGAACACTGAAGCTTTCTTT. As protein: CASSPPQENTEAFF. The whole variable domain, filled in from reference TRBV5-1 and TRBJ1-1, reads KAGVTQTPRYLIKTRGQQVTLSCSPISGHRSVSWYQQTPGQGLQFLFEYFSETQRNKGNFPGRFSGRQFSNSRSEMNVSTLELGDSALYLCASSPPQENTEAFFGQGTRLTVV.

The chain has TRBV15 and TRBJ2-7; the D gene is possibly TRBD2 (5 bases). Deletions cut 0 bases from V and 5 bases from J, with 11 bases between. CDR1 LNHNV and CDR2 YYDKDF come from the germline V gene (reference sequence). The CDR3 extends over 14 amino acids. CDR3 loop: CATSRDRGPDEQYF. The DNA for the CDR3 is TGTGCCACCAGCAGAGATCGGGGTCCGGACGAGCAGTACTTC. Filled out from reference TRBV15 and TRBJ2-7, the complete variable domain reads DAMVIQNPRYQVTQFGKPVTLSCSQTLNHNVMYWYQQKSSQAPKLLFHYYDKDFNNEADTPDNFQSRRPNTSFCFLDIRSPGLGDTAMYLCATSRDRGPDEQYFGPGTRLTVT.

The chain joins TRBV18 to TRBJ1-3; weak D call: TRBD1 (5 bases). CDR1 and CDR2 from the germline V gene are KGHSH and LQKENI. CDR3 size: 17 residues. V was pared by 4 bases and J by 0 bases, with 16 bases between. The CDR3 region has the DNA TGTGCCAGCTCACTGTTAAGTCGACAGAGCTCTGGAAACACCATATATTTT. It encodes CASSLLSRQSSGNTIYF. Full variable domain (rest looked up from reference TRBV18 and TRBJ1-3): NAGVMQNPRHLVRRRGQEARLRCSPMKGHSHVYWYRQLPEEGLKFMVYLQKENIIDESGMPKERFSAEFPKEGPSILRIQQVVRGDSAAYFCASSLLSRQSSGNTIYFGEGSWLTVV.

V and J are TRBV30 and TRBJ2-7; D is possibly TRBD2 (6 bases). The CDR3 has 12 amino acids. Trimming shortened V by 0 bases and J by 8 bases, and 11 bases separated the two germline ends. Germline lookup yields CDR1 GTSNPN and CDR2 SVGIG (reference sequence). In DNA, the CDR3 is TGTGCCTGGAGTGTTGGCAGCGGGCAGCAGTACTTC. It specifies CAWSVGSGQQYF.

This clone was seen once. The V call is TRBV11-2, the J call TRBJ2-7; D uncertain. The germline V gene has CDR1 SGHAT and CDR2 FQNNGV. V was clipped by 0 bases and J by 4 bases, with 10 bases between them. CDR3 length: 14 residues. CDR3 amino acids: CASSLDPGPYEQYF. In DNA, the CDR3 is TGTGCCAGCAGCTTAGACCCCGGACCTTACGAGCAGTACTTC.

This rearrangement joins TRBV7-3 to TRBJ1-1; D unresolved. The CDR3 is made up of 15 amino acids. Germline values: CDR1 SGHTA, CDR2 FQGTGA. V lost 0 bases, J lost 0 bases, and 8 bases lay in between. CDR3 DNA sequence: TGTGCCAGCAGCTTAACCCCGGGAATGAACACTGAAGCTTTCTTT. Protein product: CASSLTPGMNTEAFF. The full variable domain, in which reference TRBV7-3 and TRBJ1-1 provide the parts outside the CDR3, is GAGVSQTPSNKVTEKGKYVELRCDPISGHTALYWYRQSLGQGPEFLIYFQGTGAADDSGLPNDRFFAVRPEGSVSTLKIQRTERGDSAVYLCASSLTPGMNTEAFFGQGTRLTVV.